A selection of T cell receptor beta chains follows, all from one sample in a study of blood T cell repertoires in COVID-19. Sequencing was performed with immunoSEQ multiplex PCR; in TCRdb, only in-frame clones are kept and a portion is missing. This table has fewer than 250,000 clones, 84% appearing once. Input material: peripheral blood. These receptors originate from a woman aged 70-85 years with active or convalescent COVID-19. CDR3s include the opening cysteine and the closing phenylalanine or tryptophan. A D gene is named only where the DNA matches it firmly. Size tells how often a clone was seen (once, few, many) or the class of an expanded clone, and some rows leave it out.

d_call j_call clone_size v_call cdr3_nt cdr3_aa
- TRBJ2-5 - TRBV5-1 TGCGCCAGCAGCTTAGGCGGGATGGAGACCCAGTACTTC CASSLGGMETQYF
TRBD1 TRBJ1-5 - TRBV6-5 TGTGCCAGCACCGACAGGGGATATAGCAATCAGCCCCAGCATTTT CASTDRGYSNQPQHF
- TRBJ1-5 - TRBV5-1 TGCGCCAGCAGCTTGGATGCAGGTAGCAATCAGCCCCAGCATTTT CASSLDAGSNQPQHF
- TRBJ2-1 - TRBV10-2 TGCGCCAGCAGTGAGCAAGGAGTCGGGCAGTTCTTC CASSEQGVGQFF
TRBD1 TRBJ1-6 - TRBV10-3 TGTGCCATCAGTGAGTACGGGACAGACTCACCCCTCCACTTT CAISEYGTDSPLHF
- TRBJ2-7 - TRBV2 TGTGCCAGCAAGCATCCGCGGAGTTCCTACGAGCAGTACTTC CASKHPRSSYEQYF
TRBD1 TRBJ1-6 - TRBV28 TGTGCCAGCCGAGGGTCCTCCGGGACAGGCAATTCACCCCTCCACTTT CASRGSSGTGNSPLHF
- TRBJ1-5 - TRBV6-5 TGTGCCAGCAGCCGACAACCAGACGGCAATCAGCCCCAGCATTTT CASSRQPDGNQPQHF
- TRBJ1-5 - TRBV5-1 TGCGCCAGCAGCCTATCCGTGGGCCAGCCCCAGCATTTT CASSLSVGQPQHF
- TRBJ1-1 - TRBV5-4 TGTGCCAGCAGCTTGGGACAGAGGAACACTGAAGCTTTCTTT CASSLGQRNTEAFF
TRBD2 TRBJ2-7 once TRBV5-6 TGTGCCAGCAGCCCTGTCGGGCTAGCGGGAGATGAGCAGTACTTC CASSPVGLAGDEQYF
- TRBJ2-3 - TRBV7-3 TGTGCCAGCAGCTTAGGGCGTTCGACCACAGATACGCAGTATTTT CASSLGRSTTDTQYF
TRBD2 TRBJ2-5 - TRBV7-9 TGTGCCAGCAGCTACGGGATCAGACTAAGCGGGGTCCAAGAGACCCAGTACTTC CASSYGIRLSGVQETQYF
- TRBJ2-5 once TRBV7-3 TGTGCCAGCAGCTTAACCGGGAGAGTCCAAGAGACCCAGTACTTC CASSLTGRVQETQYF
TRBD2 TRBJ2-1 - TRBV24-1 TGTGCCACCAGTGATTTGCGGGGGGCCTACAATGAGCAGTTCTTC CATSDLRGAYNEQFF
TRBD2 TRBJ2-2 - TRBV3-1/TRBV3-2 TGTGCCAGCAGCCAAGATACAGGACTAGTAAACACCGGGGAGCTGTTTTTT CASSQDTGLVNTGELFF
TRBD2 TRBJ2-5 once TRBV7-2 TGTGCCAGCAGCTTAGGCGGGAGGGGAGAGACCCAGTACTTC CASSLGGRGETQYF
TRBD2 TRBJ2-3 - TRBV11-2 TGTGCCAGCAGCCCCCTGGGGCTAGCGGGAGGCCCCACAGATACGCAGTATTTT CASSPLGLAGGPTDTQYF
- TRBJ1-2 - TRBV10-3 TGTGCCATCAGTGAGGGTCCAGGGTTGGACTATGGCTACACCTTC CAISEGPGLDYGYTF
TRBD2 TRBJ2-3 - TRBV29-1 TGCAGCGCGATCCTACCGGTACTAGCGGGGAAAAGACTACCCACAGATACGCAGTATTTT CSAILPVLAGKRLPTDTQYF
TRBD2 TRBJ2-3 - TRBV9 TGTGCCAGCAGCTCGGGACTAGCGGGAGGTCACACAGATACGCAGTATTTT CASSSGLAGGHTDTQYF
- TRBJ1-3 - TRBV19 TGTGCCAGTAGTCGAGGACTTCCGAGCTCTGGAAACACCATATATTTT CASSRGLPSSGNTIYF